The 23 T cell receptor beta chains listed next were all sequenced from one sample in a study of CD8 T cells in ankylosing spondylitis. One entry per CDR3 protein results from TCRdb running MiXCR on the 5' RACE reads. The repertoire holds 200,000 or so distinct CDR3 sequences, with 10% to 15% as singletons. Specimen: blood, either unsorted or a sorted T cell fraction (not recorded which). All receptors come from a female donor with ankylosing spondylitis or in good health (not recorded which).

This clonotype was counted at least ten times. The genes are TRBV20-1 and TRBJ1-2; D possibly corresponds to TRBD1 (5 bases). With 0 bases removed from V and 8 bases from J, the gap between germline ends came to 13 bases. The CDR3 covers 13 residues. The germline gives CDR1 DFQATT, CDR2 SNEGSKA (reference sequence). CDR3 coding DNA: TGCAGTGCTAGAGACGGCAGGGTGAAGGGCTACACCTTC. This sequence encodes CSARDGRVKGYTF.

The chain employs TRBV11-2 and TRBJ2-1, with 8 bases matching TRBD2. This CDR3 has 15 residues. Germline V lookup: CDR1 SGHAT, CDR2 FQNNGV. Unmatched junction bases numbered 11, after V lost 3 bases and J lost 10 bases. The CDR3 protein is CASSFPGLEVREQFF. DNA of the CDR3: TGTGCCAGCAGCTTCCCGGGACTAGAGGTACGGGAGCAGTTCTTC.

This clonotype was observed at least ten times. J is TRBJ2-1 and V is TRBV6-2 or TRBV6-3; the D gene is possibly TRBD1 (5 bases). Germline V gene data show CDR1 as MNHEY and CDR2 as SVGEGT. The V end was cut by 5 bases, the J end by 12 bases, with 8 bases between. This CDR3 is 10 amino acids long. The chain's CDR3 is CASSDRGQFF. The CDR3 DNA reads as TGTGCCAGCAGTGACAGAGGGCAGTTCTTC.

This clonotype was recorded many times. The CDR3 spells CSARGASYGYTF. The CDR3 DNA follows: TGCAGTGCTAGAGGTGCCTCCTATGGCTACACCTTC. This chain connects TRBV20-1 to TRBJ1-2, with D unclear. The germline gives CDR1 DFQATT, CDR2 SNEGSKA (reference sequence). The CDR3 is 12 amino acids. V shed 1 base and J shed 4 bases, with 7 bases lying between them.

This clonotype was seen many times. CDR3 residues: CASSQDWENSPLHF. The CDR3 DNA sequence: TGTGCCAGCAGCCAAGATTGGGAGAATTCACCCCTCCACTTT. The rearrangement links TRBV3-1 to TRBJ1-6; no reliable D call. Between the trimmed V and J ends, which lost 0 bases and 7 bases, there was a span of 7 bases. The CDR3 sequence is 14 residues long. Germline values: CDR1 LGHDT, CDR2 YNNKEL (reference sequence).

In this sample, this clonotype turned up many times. V is TRBV6-1 and J is TRBJ1-5; 7 nucleotides line up with TRBD1. V gave up 7 bases and J gave up 6 bases; unmatched junction bases: 12. Looked up from germline, CDR1 is MNHNS and CDR2 is SASEGT. The length of the CDR3 is 15 residues. In DNA, the CDR3 is TGTGCCAGCAACACCGGGACAGATAAGAGTCAGCCCCAGCATTTT. This translates into CASNTGTDKSQPQHF.

The table lists this clonotype with many counts. This CDR3 reads CATSRPASGSEKLFF. The CDR3 bases are TGTGCCACCAGCAGACCTGCTTCAGGGTCCGAAAAACTGTTTTTT. The chain uses TRBV15 and TRBJ1-4, with D possibly TRBD1 on 5 matching bases. This CDR3 comprises 15 residues. CDR1 is LNHNV and CDR2 is YYDKDF in the germline V gene (reference sequence). V was pared by 2 bases and J by 8 bases, with 15 bases between.

Ten or more counts support this clonotype. The rearrangement joins TRBV2 to TRBJ1-5, with TRBD1 matching over 7 bases. Germline lookup yields CDR1 SNHLY and CDR2 FYNNEI. CDR3 length: 15 amino acids. V was pared by 7 bases and J by 0 bases, with 6 bases of the junction left unmatched. CDR3 sequence: CASNTGTASNQPQHF. The CDR3 bases are TGTGCCAGCAATACCGGGACAGCTAGCAATCAGCCCCAGCATTTT.

J is TRBJ2-7 and V is TRBV2, with D possibly matching TRBD2 (6 bases). CDR1 and CDR2 (germline): SNHLY, FYNNEI. V gave up 4 bases and J gave up 0 bases, with 16 bases separating them. The CDR3 runs 16 residues. The CDR3 is CASSGQFGSYSYEQYF. The CDR3 bases are TGTGCCAGCAGTGGACAGTTCGGGAGCTACTCCTACGAGCAGTACTTC. The entire variable domain, with the rest obtained from reference TRBV2 and TRBJ2-7, is as follows: EPEVTQTPSHQVTQMGQEVILRCVPISNHLYFYWYRQILGQKVEFLVSFYNNEISEKSEIFDDQFSVERPDGSNFTLKIRSTKLEDSAMYFCASSGQFGSYSYEQYFGPGTRLTVT.

This chain joins TRBV5-1 and TRBJ2-2, with 9 nucleotides matching TRBD1. Unmatched junction bases numbered 2, after V lost 4 bases and J lost 1 base. This CDR3 has 15 residues. Germline CDR1 reads SGHRS; CDR2 reads YFSETQ. The CDR3 sequence is CASSTGQGNTGELFF. CDR3 coding DNA: TGCGCCAGCAGCACGGGACAGGGGAACACCGGGGAGCTGTTTTTT.

CDR3 amino acids: CASSAGTMNTDTQYF. CDR3 bases: TGTGCCAGCAGTGCCGGGACTATGAACACAGATACGCAGTATTTT. This rearrangement joins TRBV6-2 or TRBV6-3 to TRBJ2-3; 7 bases align to TRBD2. J was trimmed by 2 bases and V by 5 bases; bases with no gene match: 7. The CDR3 totals 15 residues. Germline V gene sequence: CDR1 MNHEY, CDR2 SVGEGT.

This clonotype was recorded once. The chain recombines TRBV10-3 with TRBJ2-7, with 9 positions matching TRBD1. The CDR3 length is 14 residues. V dropped 2 bases and J dropped 4; count of bases not matched to a gene: 3. Germline CDR1 and CDR2: ENHRY and SYGVKD. The CDR3 here is CAISEGQGRYEQYF. CDR3 coding DNA: TGTGCCATCAGTGAGGGACAGGGGAGGTACGAGCAGTACTTC.

This clonotype occurred many times. The J gene is TRBJ2-5, the V gene TRBV7-2, with D tentatively TRBD1 (5 bases). CDR3 length equals 12 residues. Germline CDR1 and CDR2: SGHTA and FQGNSA. The germline V and J ends were trimmed by 5 bases and 5 bases, with 9 bases remaining between them. CDR3 DNA: TGTGCCAGCAGCGCCAGGGTCGAGACCCAGTACTTC. Amino acids: CASSARVETQYF.

This clonotype appeared many times. The rearrangement uses TRBV20-1 and TRBJ2-7; TRBD2 aligns across 9 bases. In germline, CDR1 is DFQATT, CDR2 SNEGSKA (reference sequence). The CDR3 sequence is 15 residues long. V shed 3 bases, J shed 5 bases, and the junction held 11 bases outside the gene matches. DNA of the CDR3: TGCAGTGCTAGGGGTCTAGCGGGACGCATCAACGAGCAGTACTTC. It specifies CSARGLAGRINEQYF.

J is TRBJ1-1 and V is TRBV19; D ambiguous. There are 13 residues in the CDR3. The V end was cut by 5 bases, the J end by 12 bases, with 19 bases between. The germline V gene encodes CDR1 LNHDA and CDR2 SQIVND (reference sequence). The CDR3, as DNA: TGTGCCAGTAGTTCTGGGCCGCCCTGGGGAACTTTCTTT. Translation gives CASSSGPPWGTFF.

Details on this clonotype: This may be a read error, as it is one base from a much larger clone. The rearrangement uses TRBV12-3 or TRBV12-4 and TRBJ2-1; D perhaps matches TRBD2 (6 bases). The CDR3 sequence is 15 residues long. Trimming pared 5 bases from V and 0 bases from J, leaving 11 bases between. In nucleotides, the CDR3 is TGTGCCAGCAGTGCTAGCGATAGCTCCTACAATGAGCAGTTCTTC. The encoded protein is CASSASDSSYNEQFF.

Ten or more counts support this clonotype. The V call is TRBV6-1, the J call TRBJ2-1; 14 bases match TRBD2. V shed 6 bases, J shed 8 bases, and the junction held 3 bases outside the gene matches. In germline, CDR1 is MNHNS, CDR2 SASEGT. The CDR3 covers 14 residues. The CDR3 region is CASRTSGRVDEQFF. The CDR3 bases are TGTGCCAGCAGGACTAGCGGGAGGGTAGATGAGCAGTTCTTC.

CDR3 loop: CASSPQTRGYEQYF. Here the CDR3 DNA reads TGTGCCAGCAGTCCCCAGACAAGGGGCTACGAGCAGTACTTC. The rearrangement joins TRBV27 to TRBJ2-7; D perhaps matches TRBD1 (5 bases). Germline V gene sequence: CDR1 MNHEY, CDR2 SMNVEV (reference sequence). The length of the CDR3 is 14 residues. Trimming stripped 5 bases from V and 3 bases from J, with 14 bases between.

With respect to this clonotype: This may be a read error, as it is one base from a much larger clone. The chain carries TRBV14 and TRBJ2-3, with 7 bases identical to TRBD2. The CDR3 length is 15 residues. Germline CDR1 reads SGHDN; CDR2 reads FVKESK. The CDR3 is CASSQLADTTDSQYF. The CDR3 nucleotides are TGTGCCAGCAGCCAACTAGCGGACACCACAGATTCGCAGTATTTT.

This clonotype was seen ten or more times. The gene calls are TRBV6-2 or TRBV6-3 and TRBJ1-5; D might be TRBD1 (6 bases). Between the trimmed V and J ends, which lost 8 bases and 5 bases, there was a span of 16 bases. Germline V gene sequence: CDR1 MNHEY, CDR2 SVGEGT. The CDR3 totals 14 residues. CDR3 amino acids: CASAGEQPYQPQHF. DNA of the CDR3: TGTGCCAGCGCAGGGGAACAGCCATATCAGCCCCAGCATTTT.

In this sample, this clonotype turned up many times. DNA for the CDR3: TGTGCCAGCAGCTTAGCGCGCGGAGGGTCCTACGAGCAGTACTTC. Protein sequence: CASSLARGGSYEQYF. The genes are TRBV7-2 and TRBJ2-7; D may be TRBD2 (6 bases). With 0 bases removed from V and 1 base from J, the gap between germline ends came to 10 bases. The CDR3 is made up of 15 amino acids. Germline CDR1 and CDR2: SGHTA and FQGNSA.

With regard to this clonotype: Just one base apart from a much larger clone, this may be a read error. V is TRBV24-1 and J is TRBJ1-4, with a tentative D call TRBD1 (6 bases). Germline-derived CDR1 and CDR2 are KGHDR and SFDVKD. CDR3 size: 15 residues. V was clipped by 3 bases and J by 1 base, with 8 bases between them. The CDR3 bases are TGTGCCACCAGTGATGGCAGGGGAACTAATGAAAAACTGTTTTTT. This codes for CATSDGRGTNEKLFF.

The V call is TRBV6-1, the J call TRBJ1-5; D remains ambiguous. The CDR3 covers 15 residues. CDR1 MNHNS and CDR2 SASEGT come from the germline V gene. V lost 8 bases to trimming and J lost 0 bases, with 14 bases between them. The CDR3 protein is CASRRARNSNQPQHF. DNA for the CDR3: TGTGCCAGCCGACGGGCACGGAATAGCAATCAGCCCCAGCATTTT.